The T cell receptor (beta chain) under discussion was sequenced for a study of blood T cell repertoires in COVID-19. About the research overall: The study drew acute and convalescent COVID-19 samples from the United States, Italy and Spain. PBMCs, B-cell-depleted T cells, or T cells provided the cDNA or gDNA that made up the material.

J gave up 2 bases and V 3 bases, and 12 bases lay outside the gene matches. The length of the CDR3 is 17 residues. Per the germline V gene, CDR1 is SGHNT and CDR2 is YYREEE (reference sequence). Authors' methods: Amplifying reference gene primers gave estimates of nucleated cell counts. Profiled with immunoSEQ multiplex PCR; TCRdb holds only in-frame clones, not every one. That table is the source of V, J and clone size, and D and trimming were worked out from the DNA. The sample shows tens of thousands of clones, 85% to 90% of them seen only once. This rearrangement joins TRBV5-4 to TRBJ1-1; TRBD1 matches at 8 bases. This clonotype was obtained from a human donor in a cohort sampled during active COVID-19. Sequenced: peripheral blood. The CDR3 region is CASSSSRDRSHNTEAFF. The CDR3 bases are TGTGCCAGCAGCTCGTCCCGGGACAGGAGCCATAACACTGAAGCTTTCTTT.